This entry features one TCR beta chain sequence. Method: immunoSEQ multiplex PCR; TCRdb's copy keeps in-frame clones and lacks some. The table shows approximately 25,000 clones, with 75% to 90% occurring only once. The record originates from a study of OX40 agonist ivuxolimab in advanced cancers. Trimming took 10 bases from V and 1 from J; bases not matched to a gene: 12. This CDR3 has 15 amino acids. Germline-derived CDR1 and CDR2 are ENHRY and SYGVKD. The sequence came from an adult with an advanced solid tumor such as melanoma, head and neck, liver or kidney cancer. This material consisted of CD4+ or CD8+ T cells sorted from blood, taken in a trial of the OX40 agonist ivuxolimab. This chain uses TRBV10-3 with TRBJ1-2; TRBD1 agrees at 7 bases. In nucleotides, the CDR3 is TGTGCCAGCAGCCTTACAGGGGAGGGTAACTATGGCTACACCTTC. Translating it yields CASSLTGEGNYGYTF.